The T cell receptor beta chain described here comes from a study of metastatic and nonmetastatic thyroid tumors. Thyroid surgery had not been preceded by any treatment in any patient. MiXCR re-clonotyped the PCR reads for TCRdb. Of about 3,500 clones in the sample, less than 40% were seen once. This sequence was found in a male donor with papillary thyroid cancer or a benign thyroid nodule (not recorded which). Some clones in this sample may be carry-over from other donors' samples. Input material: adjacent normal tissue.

The CDR3 DNA follows: TGCAGTGCTAGCCGGCAGGGCCAAGCTTTCTTT. Its protein product is CSASRQGQAFF. The chain links TRBV20-1 to TRBJ1-1; TRBD1 might be the D (5 bases). Germline V lookup: CDR1 DFQATT, CDR2 SNEGSKA (reference sequence). V lost 3 bases, J lost 9 bases, and 11 bases lay in between. This CDR3 is built from 11 residues.